The 24 T cell receptor beta chains reported below all come from one sample, sequenced in a study of control samples from healthy donors and cancer patients. The table came from immunoSEQ multiplex PCR; TCRdb's copy has only in-frame clones and leaves some out. The data show over 100,000 clones, approximately 90% seen once. The sample comprised blood. Every receptor here comes from a middle-aged man in good health.

The chain couples TRBV5-1 to TRBJ2-2, with TRBD1 matching over 7 bases. The V segment lost 4 bases and the J segment 4 bases; nucleotides outside the gene matches: 10. The CDR3 has 16 amino acids. Germline CDR1 is SGHRS and CDR2 is YFSETQ. CDR3 coding DNA: TGCGCCAGCAGCCCCAGCCGGACAGGCCCCACCGGGGAGCTGTTTTTT. This gives the protein CASSPSRTGPTGELFF.

V gene TRBV30 combines with J gene TRBJ1-1, with D uncertain. V dropped 2 bases and J dropped 5 bases, with 9 bases sitting between them. Germline lookup yields CDR1 GTSNPN and CDR2 SVGIG (reference sequence). This CDR3 has 12 amino acids. CDR3 amino acids: CAWSLGRTEAFF. CDR3 coding DNA: TGTGCCTGGAGTTTGGGTAGGACTGAAGCTTTCTTT.

The gene calls are TRBV7-3 and TRBJ2-3; 9 bases map to TRBD1. Germline lookup yields CDR1 SGHTA and CDR2 FQGTGA. Losses at the gene ends were 3 bases for V and 5 bases for J; bases not matched to a gene: 9. The CDR3 length is 16 residues. CDR3 DNA sequence: TGTGCCAGCAGCTTGACCGGGACAGGGAGTGGAGATACGCAGTATTTT. This encodes CASSLTGTGSGDTQYF. Based on the CDR3 plus reference TRBV7-3 and TRBJ2-3, the full variable domain is GAGVSQTPSNKVTEKGKYVELRCDPISGHTALYWYRQSLGQGPEFLIYFQGTGAADDSGLPNDRFFAVRPEGSVSTLKIQRTERGDSAVYLCASSLTGTGSGDTQYFGPGTRLTVL.

The genes are TRBV7-2 and TRBJ2-1, with 11 bases lining up with TRBD2. The J segment lost 5 bases and the V segment lost 3 bases, leaving 3 bases of the junction unmatched. The CDR3 loop spans 15 amino acids. Per the germline V gene, CDR1 is SGHTA and CDR2 is FQGNSA. The CDR3 protein is CASSFSGGAHNEQFF. The CDR3 DNA reads TGTGCCAGCAGCTTTAGCGGGGGGGCCCACAATGAGCAGTTCTTC.

The CDR3 here is CASTADRDTEAFF. The DNA for the CDR3 is TGTGCCAGCACCGCCGACAGGGACACTGAAGCTTTCTTT. The V and J genes are TRBV2 and TRBJ1-1; 7 bases are shared with TRBD1. The CDR3 has 13 residues. CDR1 and CDR2 (germline): SNHLY, FYNNEI. After removal of 7 bases from V and 3 bases from J, the junction contained 5 bases not matched to a gene.

This chain uses TRBV7-9 with TRBJ1-1; D is uncertain. The CDR3 is made up of 13 amino acids. Between the trimmed V and J ends, which lost 2 bases and 4 bases, there was a span of 8 bases. Germline V gives CDR1 SEHNR, CDR2 FQNEAQ (reference sequence). The CDR3 loop reads CASSLLDFTEAFF. CDR3 sequence (DNA): TGTGCCAGCAGCTTACTAGACTTCACTGAAGCTTTCTTT.

This chain uses TRBV7-9 with TRBJ1-1; D not resolved. The CDR3 totals 13 residues. Germline V lookup: CDR1 SEHNR, CDR2 FQNEAQ (reference sequence). V lost 5 bases and J 1 base, leaving 8 bases between the germline ends. In DNA, the CDR3 is TGTGCCAGCAGCGCGAGTGGGAACACTGAAGCTTTCTTT. This translates into CASSASGNTEAFF. Full variable domain (outside the CDR3, taken from reference TRBV7-9 and TRBJ1-1): DTGVSQNPRHKITKRGQNVTFRCDPISEHNRLYWYRQTLGQGPEFLTYFQNEAQLEKSRLLSDRFSAERPKGSFSTLEIQRTEQGDSAMYLCASSASGNTEAFFGQGTRLTVV.

The J gene is TRBJ2-7, the V gene TRBV5-8, with 8 nucleotides matching TRBD1. CDR1 SGHTS and CDR2 YDEGEE come from the germline V gene. V lost 3 bases to trimming and J lost 3 bases; unmatched junction nucleotides: 2. The CDR3 spans 13 residues. CDR3 sequence reads: CASSYDRGYEQYF. Written as DNA, the CDR3 is TGTGCCAGCAGCTACGACAGGGGCTACGAGCAGTACTTC. Drawing the rest from reference TRBV5-8 and TRBJ2-7, the complete variable domain is EAGVTQSPTHLIKTRGQQATLRCSPISGHTSVYWYQQALGLGLQFLLWYDEGEERNRGNFPPRFSGRQFPNYSSELNVNALELEDSALYLCASSYDRGYEQYFGPGTRLTVT.

The chain couples TRBV10-3 to TRBJ1-3, with 11 nucleotides matching TRBD1. The CDR3 loop spans 16 amino acids. V trimming: 3 bases; J trimming: 2 bases; junction bases outside the gene matches: 3. Germline V gene lookup returns CDR1 ENHRY and CDR2 SYGVKD. The CDR3: CAISETDRGPGNTIYF. In DNA, the CDR3 is TGTGCCATCAGTGAAACGGACAGGGGGCCTGGAAACACCATATATTTT.

In this sample, this clone turned up a few times. The chain recombines TRBV27 with TRBJ1-5; 7 bases align to TRBD1. V dropped 0 bases and J dropped 6; count of bases not matched to a gene: 5. The CDR3 consists of 15 residues. CDR1 is MNHEY and CDR2 is SMNVEV in the germline V gene (reference sequence). The CDR3 DNA sequence: TGTGCCAGCAGTTTATCTTACAGGGGAGGTCAGCCCCAGCATTTT. Protein product: CASSLSYRGGQPQHF.

This sequence joins TRBV11-2 and TRBJ1-3; D call uncertain. The CDR3 covers 14 residues. V shed 4 bases and J shed 3 bases, with 10 bases lying between them. Germline CDR1 is SGHAT and CDR2 is FQNNGV. In DNA, the CDR3 is TGTGCCAGCAGCTCCAGGTTATATGGAAACACCATATATTTT. It specifies CASSSRLYGNTIYF. Looking up the rest from reference TRBV11-2 and TRBJ1-3 gives the full variable domain: EAGVAQSPRYKIIEKRQSVAFWCNPISGHATLYWYQQILGQGPKLLIQFQNNGVVDDSQLPKDRFSAERLKGVDSTLKIQPAKLEDSAVYLCASSSRLYGNTIYFGEGSWLTVV.

V is TRBV9 and J is TRBJ1-6; no clear D. This CDR3 region has 15 residues. V shed 5 bases and J shed 4 bases, with 13 bases lying between them. Germline CDR1 is SGDLS and CDR2 is YYNGEE. Written as DNA, the CDR3 is TGTGCCAGCAGTTCATCGGATTTTTATAATTCACCCCTCCACTTT. Its protein product is CASSSSDFYNSPLHF.

The chain uses TRBV7-6 and TRBJ2-3; D remains unclear. The V gene's germline CDR1 is SGHVS and CDR2 FNYEAQ. Between the trimmed V and J ends, which lost 2 bases and 4 bases, there was a span of 1 base. This CDR3 is built from 11 residues. CDR3 in amino acids: CASSLPDTQYF. The CDR3 DNA sequence: TGTGCCAGCAGCTTACCAGATACGCAGTATTTT.

This clone was counted only a few times. The V gene is TRBV5-6, the J gene TRBJ2-7, with 11 nucleotides matching TRBD1. Trimming cost V 3 bases and J 3 bases; bases outside gene matches: 8. Germline-derived CDR1 and CDR2 are SGHDT and YYEEEE. This CDR3 has 16 residues. The CDR3 nucleotides read TGTGCCAGCAGCTCCTTGGTTGGGACAGGGGGCTACGAGCAGTACTTC. It translates to CASSSLVGTGGYEQYF.

V is TRBV27 and J is TRBJ1-1; 7 positions match TRBD1. The CDR3 loop spans 13 amino acids. Trimming took 8 bases from V and 5 from J; bases not matched to a gene: 8. Germline-derived CDR1 and CDR2 are MNHEY and SMNVEV (reference sequence). The CDR3, as DNA: TGTGCCAGCTCCCCAGGGGGACGGACTGAAGCTTTCTTT. Its protein is CASSPGGRTEAFF.

The chain carries TRBV5-1 and TRBJ1-6; a possible D gene is TRBD1 (5 bases). This CDR3 comprises 14 residues. The V gene's germline CDR1 is SGHRS and CDR2 YFSETQ. The V end was cut by 4 bases, the J end by 4 bases, with 9 bases between. CDR3 bases: TGCGCCAGCAGCCCTCGACAGTATAATTCACCCCTCCACTTT. Translated, it gives CASSPRQYNSPLHF. Drawing the rest from reference TRBV5-1 and TRBJ1-6, the complete variable domain is KAGVTQTPRYLIKTRGQQVTLSCSPISGHRSVSWYQQTPGQGLQFLFEYFSETQRNKGNFPGRFSGRQFSNSRSEMNVSTLELGDSALYLCASSPRQYNSPLHFGNGTRLTVT.

In this sample, this clone turned up once. The chain employs TRBV10-3 and TRBJ1-1, with a possible D match to TRBD1 (5 bases). Germline V CDR1 and CDR2: ENHRY, SYGVKD. Trimming took 4 bases from V and 4 from J, leaving 31 bases between them. This CDR3 has 20 residues. CDR3 amino acids: CAISGLLWTHEDVPGTEAFF. The CDR3 coding sequence is TGTGCCATCAGTGGCCTCTTGTGGACACATGAGGACGTGCCTGGCACTGAAGCTTTCTTT.

This chain links TRBV6-6 with TRBJ1-1; D possibly corresponds to TRBD1 (5 bases). Germline assignment: CDR1 MNHNY and CDR2 SVGAGI (reference sequence). The germline V and J ends were trimmed by 6 bases and 5 bases, with 19 bases remaining between them. The CDR3 is 15 residues long. CDR3 loop: CASSPSAGRGTEAFF. Written as DNA, the CDR3 is TGTGCCAGCAGCCCCTCGGCGGGGCGGGGGACTGAAGCTTTCTTT.

This sequence joins TRBV6-2 or TRBV6-3 and TRBJ2-1; TRBD2 is a possible D gene (5 bases). The CDR3 is made up of 11 amino acids. Trimming pared 3 bases from V and 14 bases from J, leaving 11 bases between. Per germline, CDR1 MNHEY and CDR2 SVGEGT. CDR3 DNA: TGTGCCAGCAGTTATAGGGCTAGCAAGTTCTTC. Amino acid sequence: CASSYRASKFF.

V is TRBV6-5 and J is TRBJ1-5; perhaps TRBD1 as D (5 bases). The CDR3 runs 14 residues. V lost 11 bases, J lost 5 bases, and 19 bases lay in between. Germline V gene lookup returns CDR1 MNHEY and CDR2 SVGAGI. The CDR3 region is CAGGQGNLDQPQHF. In DNA form, the CDR3 reads TGTGCCGGAGGGCAGGGTAACCTGGATCAGCCCCAGCATTTT.

V gene TRBV20-1 combines with J gene TRBJ2-7; 8 bases map to TRBD1. Trimming cost V 3 bases and J 4 bases; bases outside gene matches: 8. Per the germline V gene, CDR1 is DFQATT and CDR2 is SNEGSKA (reference sequence). The CDR3 spans 14 residues. In nucleotides, the CDR3 is TGCAGTGCTAGTTCAGGGGGCGATTTGTACGAGCAGTACTTC. This gives the protein CSASSGGDLYEQYF.

This clone was detected only a few times. This chain connects TRBV30 to TRBJ1-1; TRBD1 is a possible D gene (6 bases). CDR3 length equals 17 residues. Germline assignment: CDR1 GTSNPN and CDR2 SVGIG (reference sequence). Trimming shortened V by 4 bases and J by 1 base, and 22 bases separated the two germline ends. The CDR3 sequence: CAWKPFRGGGENTEAFF. CDR3 nucleotide sequence: TGTGCCTGGAAACCGTTCAGGGGTGGGGGTGAGAACACTGAAGCTTTCTTT.

The J gene is TRBJ1-1, the V gene TRBV20-1, with D possibly being TRBD1 (5 bases). This CDR3 contains 11 residues. Germline assignment: CDR1 DFQATT and CDR2 SNEGSKA (reference sequence). CDR3 bases: TGCATAGGGGCGGCAAACACTGAAGCTTTCTTT. Amino acid sequence: CIGAANTEAFF.

The chain couples TRBV28 to TRBJ2-3; 9 nucleotides align to TRBD2. V shed 6 bases, J shed 2 bases, and the junction held 9 bases outside the gene matches. CDR3 length: 16 amino acids. Germline CDR1 and CDR2: MDHEN and SYDVKM. CDR3 in amino acids: CASSLGPSGDTDTQYF. The CDR3 nucleotides read TGTGCCAGCAGCCTAGGCCCTAGCGGGGACACAGATACGCAGTATTTT.